A selection of T cell receptor beta chains follows, all from one sample in a study of T cells in Graves' hyperthyroidism and ophthalmopathy. Each CDR3 protein gets one entry after TCRdb re-called the multiplex PCR reads with MiXCR. The table has roughly 100,000 distinct CDR3 sequences, roughly 37% seen once. Sequencing used peripheral blood or thyroid tissue (not recorded which). The receptors stem from a woman aged 25 to 39 with Graves' hyperthyroidism. CDR3s include the opening cysteine and the closing phenylalanine or tryptophan. Fields, in order: CDR3 protein, J gene, V gene.

CDR3 protein: CASSLESGTSEQYF
J gene: TRBJ2-7
V gene: TRBV5-1

CDR3 protein: CASNQQGGSNQPQHF
J gene: TRBJ1-5
V gene: TRBV12-3/TRBV12-4

CDR3 protein: CASYGLAGGSKETQYF
J gene: TRBJ2-5
V gene: TRBV6-1

CDR3 protein: CASRYGTGDEKLFF
J gene: TRBJ1-4
V gene: TRBV5-5

CDR3 protein: CATSRDKGASYGYTF
J gene: TRBJ1-2
V gene: TRBV15

CDR3 protein: CASSTAGFGYEQYF
J gene: TRBJ2-7
V gene: TRBV7-9

CDR3 protein: CASSLGTSKRYEQYF
J gene: TRBJ2-7
V gene: TRBV5-1

CDR3 protein: CASRIGTSGEQYF
J gene: TRBJ2-7
V gene: TRBV5-4

CDR3 protein: CASSPSWSHSGANVLTF
J gene: TRBJ2-6
V gene: TRBV28

CDR3 protein: CASSLGQGTDTQYF
J gene: TRBJ2-3
V gene: TRBV7-6

CDR3 protein: CASSRGGPQETQYF
J gene: TRBJ2-5
V gene: TRBV7-9

CDR3 protein: CASSPRGRGYEQYF
J gene: TRBJ2-7
V gene: TRBV27

CDR3 protein: CASSLGVWYTEAFF
J gene: TRBJ1-1
V gene: TRBV5-1

CDR3 protein: CASSPDRVYQETQYF
J gene: TRBJ2-5
V gene: TRBV7-9

CDR3 protein: CSARPGSGGYTF
J gene: TRBJ1-2
V gene: TRBV20-1

CDR3 protein: CASSVEGQGAMDYGYTF
J gene: TRBJ1-2
V gene: TRBV9

CDR3 protein: CASSLSGQWVVRGYTF
J gene: TRBJ1-2
V gene: TRBV7-2

CDR3 protein: CASSPTPGPQPQHF
J gene: TRBJ1-5
V gene: TRBV2

CDR3 protein: CASSHPEEEETQYF
J gene: TRBJ2-5
V gene: TRBV7-9

CDR3 protein: CASTDAVGFSGYTF
J gene: TRBJ1-2
V gene: TRBV7-2

CDR3 protein: CASSLVGRGWTEAFF
J gene: TRBJ1-1
V gene: TRBV7-6

CDR3 protein: CASSFYICSATDWHYEQYF
J gene: TRBJ2-7
V gene: TRBV2

CDR3 protein: CASSLYVGLGEETQYF
J gene: TRBJ2-5
V gene: TRBV7-9

CDR3 protein: CASSPEMGPQETQYF
J gene: TRBJ2-5
V gene: TRBV11-2

CDR3 protein: CSARPGIQETQYF
J gene: TRBJ2-5
V gene: TRBV20-1

CDR3 protein: CAWTLQGLEREKLFF
J gene: TRBJ1-4
V gene: TRBV30

CDR3 protein: CASSLETMNTEAFF
J gene: TRBJ1-1
V gene: TRBV5-1

CDR3 protein: CASSLGASTDTQYF
J gene: TRBJ2-3
V gene: TRBV7-2

CDR3 protein: CSASLLLAGHEQYF
J gene: TRBJ2-7
V gene: TRBV20-1

CDR3 protein: CASTLSGVNSPLHF
J gene: TRBJ1-6
V gene: TRBV6-6

CDR3 protein: CASSPLDRGLGQYF
J gene: TRBJ2-7
V gene: TRBV7-2

CDR3 protein: CSATGPAGGPKTQYF
J gene: TRBJ2-5
V gene: TRBV20-1

CDR3 protein: CASSSGQLNTNEKLFF
J gene: TRBJ1-4
V gene: TRBV7-9

CDR3 protein: CASSLSQPRPQHF
J gene: TRBJ1-5
V gene: TRBV12-3/TRBV12-4

CDR3 protein: CAGKVPGNEKLFF
J gene: TRBJ1-4
V gene: TRBV7-8

CDR3 protein: CASSLLDTSGSVFEQYF
J gene: TRBJ2-7
V gene: TRBV5-1

CDR3 protein: CSATGQTGETQYF
J gene: TRBJ2-5
V gene: TRBV20-1

CDR3 protein: CASSYGRRWGLVNTEAFF
J gene: TRBJ1-1
V gene: TRBV6-5

CDR3 protein: CSARLPTNEQFF
J gene: TRBJ2-1
V gene: TRBV20-1

CDR3 protein: CSAGTGTFQPQHF
J gene: TRBJ1-5
V gene: TRBV20-1

CDR3 protein: CASSSSGLSSDQPQHF
J gene: TRBJ1-5
V gene: TRBV28

CDR3 protein: CSARESNQPQHF
J gene: TRBJ1-5
V gene: TRBV20-1

CDR3 protein: CSARPGDETQYF
J gene: TRBJ2-5
V gene: TRBV20-1

CDR3 protein: CASSFDHISEIYEQYF
J gene: TRBJ2-7
V gene: TRBV12-3/TRBV12-4

CDR3 protein: CASSQTSGAGDTQYF
J gene: TRBJ2-3
V gene: TRBV7-3

CDR3 protein: CASSLGLIAWESAGELFF
J gene: TRBJ2-2
V gene: TRBV7-6

CDR3 protein: CASSWEIYGYTF
J gene: TRBJ1-2
V gene: TRBV5-6

CDR3 protein: CATSRGGGTPEAFF
J gene: TRBJ1-1
V gene: TRBV15

CDR3 protein: CASSLGLPGQGYYNSPLHF
J gene: TRBJ1-6
V gene: TRBV7-9

CDR3 protein: CSATGRGSPLHF
J gene: TRBJ1-6
V gene: TRBV20-1

CDR3 protein: CASSLVVGPGETQYF
J gene: TRBJ2-5
V gene: TRBV7-9

CDR3 protein: CASSLEAGQPQHF
J gene: TRBJ1-5
V gene: TRBV7-9

CDR3 protein: CASSFAAGNYEQYF
J gene: TRBJ2-7
V gene: TRBV7-2